Following are 9 T cell receptor beta chains from one sample sequenced in a study of identical twins. TCRdb analysed the 5' RACE reads with MiXCR anew, one entry per CDR3 protein. The sample records about 720,000 distinct CDR3 sequences, approximately 9% being singletons. These data also featured in a second study, about yellow fever vaccine responses in identical twins.

The sequencing sample was made of PBMCs. These receptors all come from a woman under 30 in good health.

The CDR3 DNA follows: TGTGCCAGCTCACCACTGAGAGGGGTGACAGATACGCAGTATTTT. It encodes CASSPLRGVTDTQYF. The chain recombines TRBV18 with TRBJ2-3; either TRBD1 or TRBD2 may supply D (5 bases each). Per germline, CDR1 KGHSH and CDR2 LQKENI. The CDR3 sequence is 15 residues long. The V and J ends lost 1 base and 3 bases respectively, with 11 bases between them.

This clonotype was seen only a few times. The chain is built from TRBV29-1 and TRBJ1-2; D remains unclear. From germline, CDR1 is SQVTM and CDR2 ANQGSEA. Trimming pared 5 bases from V and 6 bases from J, leaving 16 bases between. This CDR3 comprises 13 residues. The CDR3 DNA sequence: TGCAGCGTTAGCCGTCTGACAACGGATGGCTACACCTTC. Its protein product is CSVSRLTTDGYTF.

This chain links TRBV29-1 with TRBJ2-3, with 10 bases lining up with TRBD1. Trimming removed 4 bases from V and 2 bases from J; junction bases left unmatched: 9. There are 16 residues in the CDR3. Germline V lookup: CDR1 SQVTM, CDR2 ANQGSEA. CDR3 amino acids: CSVGLGQGFDTDTQYF. The CDR3 region has the DNA TGCAGCGTTGGGTTGGGACAGGGGTTTGACACAGATACGCAGTATTTT.

The gene calls are TRBV3-1 and TRBJ2-5; perhaps TRBD1 as D (5 bases). V lost 3 bases and J 2 bases, leaving 10 bases between the germline ends. Germline V CDR1 and CDR2: LGHDT, YNNKEL (reference sequence). CDR3 length equals 14 residues. The CDR3 sequence: CASSHIQEQETQYF. DNA for the CDR3: TGTGCCAGCAGCCATATACAGGAACAAGAGACCCAGTACTTC.

The V and J genes are TRBV24-1 and TRBJ2-5; no definite D call. V was pared by 4 bases and J by 1 base, with 6 bases between. Germline CDR1 and CDR2: KGHDR and SFDVKD. The CDR3 has 13 residues. CDR3 loop: CATSDPSQETQYF. For the CDR3, the DNA is TGTGCCACCAGTGACCCGTCCCAAGAGACCCAGTACTTC.

The CDR3 loop reads CASSLGYRGTTQETQYF. CDR3 DNA: TGCGCCAGCAGCTTGGGATACAGGGGGACAACACAAGAGACCCAGTACTTC. V and J are TRBV5-1 and TRBJ2-5, with 8 nucleotides matching TRBD1. The CDR3 totals 17 residues. Germline trimming cut 0 bases from V and 2 bases from J; bases unmatched to any gene: 9. Germline values: CDR1 SGHRS, CDR2 YFSETQ.

The chain carries TRBV6-1 and TRBJ1-4; a possible D gene is TRBD1 (5 bases). Germline V CDR1 and CDR2: MNHNS, SASEGT. The germline V and J ends were trimmed by 6 bases and 7 bases, with 15 bases remaining between them. The length of the CDR3 is 14 residues. The CDR3 sequence: CASRHRDGREKLFF. CDR3 sequence (DNA): TGTGCCAGCAGACACCGGGACGGCCGTGAAAAACTGTTTTTT.

This clonotype was recorded a few times. This chain uses TRBV12-3 or TRBV12-4 with TRBJ2-1; the match to TRBD2 covers 7 bases. The J segment lost 2 bases and the V segment lost 7 bases, leaving 8 bases of the junction unmatched. This CDR3 region has 15 residues. The CDR3 region is CASTWGGSTYNEQFF. In nucleotides, the CDR3 is TGTGCCAGCACTTGGGGGGGGAGCACCTACAATGAGCAGTTCTTC.

This clonotype was recorded many times. J is TRBJ2-2 and V is TRBV29-1, with D uncertain. Trimming pared 3 bases from V and 3 bases from J, leaving 11 bases between. The CDR3 has 14 amino acids. Germline loops: CDR1 SQVTM, CDR2 ANQGSEA. The CDR3 DNA follows: TGCAGCGTTGATATGTACCGGGACACCGGGGAGCTGTTTTTT. This translates into CSVDMYRDTGELFF.